This is a list of T cell receptor beta chains from one sample in a study of CD8+CD57+ T cells in acquired aplastic anemia. TCRdb redid the calling of the reads with MiXCR, one entry per CDR3 protein. The table shows about 170,000 distinct CDR3 sequences, with around 60% occurring only once. The material sequenced was sorted CD4+, CD8+, or CD8+CD57+ T cells (not recorded which) from PBMCs. Receptor source: a human donor in good health. Both conserved end residues are part of each CDR3. The D gene is left open where the match is weak. Size values are once, few and many counts, or a class for expanded clones, and some rows have none.

NA | NA | TRBJ2-7 | TRBV25-1 | 15 | TGTGCCAGCAGTGAATTATTCCCAGACTCCTACGAGCAGTACTTC | CASSELFPDSYEQYF
NA | NA | TRBJ1-3 | TRBV19 | 14 | TGTGCCAGTAGTATCTCAGCCTCTGGAAACACCATATATTTT | CASSISASGNTIYF
NA | NA | TRBJ1-2 | TRBV15 | 14 | TGTGCCACCAGCAGAGAGGGGGGGGCACTGGGCTACACCTTC | CATSREGGALGYTF
NA | NA | TRBJ2-7 | TRBV6-2/TRBV6-3 | 13 | TGTGCCAGCACCCACAGGGGAGGCGGTGAGCAGTACTTC | CASTHRGGGEQYF
NA | NA | TRBJ1-5 | TRBV20-1 | 15 | TGCAGTGCTAGGGGTCAGACCTTCGAGGATCAGCCCCAGCATTTT | CSARGQTFEDQPQHF
few | NA | TRBJ2-1 | TRBV28 | 16 | TGTGCCAGCAGTGCCCCCCGGGGGACAGATTACAATGAGCAGTTCTTC | CASSAPRGTDYNEQFF
NA | TRBD2 | TRBJ2-3 | TRBV20-1 | 16 | TGCAGTGCTAGCATGCGATCTAGCGGGAGGACAGATACGCAGTATTTT | CSASMRSSGRTDTQYF
few | NA | TRBJ1-5 | TRBV27 | 16 | TGTGCCACCCAGGAGAGAGGTCCTCCCAACAATCAGCCCCAGCATTTT | CATQERGPPNNQPQHF
many | TRBD1 | TRBJ2-7 | TRBV4-2 | 15 | TGTGCCAGCAGCCGAGACAGGGGAAACGGGGGCGAGCAGTACTTC | CASSRDRGNGGEQYF
NA | NA | TRBJ1-1 | TRBV11-3 | 13 | TGTGCCAGCAGCCAAACACAGAACACTGAAGCTTTCTTT | CASSQTQNTEAFF
once | TRBD2 | TRBJ2-1 | TRBV15 | 16 | TGTGCCACCAGCGGTGATAGCGGGAGGGATAAAAATGAGCAGTTCTTC | CATSGDSGRDKNEQFF
NA | NA | TRBJ1-1 | TRBV10-3 | 13 | TGTGCCACCCAACGGAACCAGAACACTGAAGCTTTCTTT | CATQRNQNTEAFF
once | TRBD1 | TRBJ1-5 | TRBV29-1 | 14 | TGCAGCACCTCCGGGACAGCCAGCAATCAGCCCCAGCATTTT | CSTSGTASNQPQHF
many | TRBD1 | TRBJ1-1 | TRBV25-1 | 11 | TGTGCCATGACAGGGTTCCCTGAAGCTTTCTTT | CAMTGFPEAFF
NA | NA | TRBJ2-3 | TRBV2 | 13 | TGTGCCAGCAGTGAGGACGTCACAGATACGCAGTATTTT | CASSEDVTDTQYF
NA | NA | TRBJ1-6 | TRBV10-1 | 14 | TGCGCCAGCGGACCTCAGGGAAACAATTCACCCCTCCACTTT | CASGPQGNNSPLHF
NA | TRBD2 | TRBJ2-2 | TRBV7-8 | 18 | TGTGCCAGCAGCTTTCTCCCTAGCGGGAGTAGGGGCACCGGGGAGCTGTTTTTT | CASSFLPSGSRGTGELFF
NA | NA | TRBJ1-6 | TRBV10-3 | 14 | TGTGCCATCAGCTCCGGGACCGAGAATTCACCCCTCCACTTT | CAISSGTENSPLHF
NA | NA | TRBJ1-1 | TRBV20-1 | 16 | TGCAGTGCTAGAGATCTTGGGGCAGGATCGAACACTGAAGCTTTCTTT | CSARDLGAGSNTEAFF
NA | NA | TRBJ2-5 | TRBV9 | 14 | TGTGCCAGCAGCGGGGGACCCTCCGGGGAGACCCAGTACTTC | CASSGGPSGETQYF
once | NA | TRBJ1-6 | TRBV24-1 | 15 | TGCGCCAGCAGCTTGGATGGGCAGGTGAATTCACCCCTCCACTTT | CASSLDGQVNSPLHF
NA | NA | TRBJ2-2 | TRBV3-1 | 14 | TGTGCCAGCAGCTTCGTACTATTCTCCGGGGAGCTGTTTTTT | CASSFVLFSGELFF
NA | TRBD1 | TRBJ1-1 | TRBV20-1 | 14 | TGCAGTGCTCTTGACAGGGGGAGGGACACTGAGGCTTTCTTT | CSALDRGRDTEAFF
once | TRBD1 | TRBJ2-1 | TRBV24-1 | 16 | TGTGCCACCAGTGATAAAACAGGGGGCGCGGGAAATGAGCAGTTCTTC | CATSDKTGGAGNEQFF
few | TRBD1 | TRBJ1-2 | TRBV7-9 | 13 | TGTGCCAGCAGCCCGACAGGGTTCCATGGCTACACCTTC | CASSPTGFHGYTF
NA | NA | TRBJ2-7 | TRBV7-3 | 13 | TGTGCCAGCAGCTTCAGGGGGGGATACGAGCAGTACTTC | CASSFRGGYEQYF
NA | TRBD1 | TRBJ1-2 | TRBV20-1 | 12 | TGCAGCGTGCCCGGGACAGGGAATGGCTACACCTTC | CSVPGTGNGYTF
NA | NA | TRBJ1-1 | TRBV7-3 | 13 | TGTGCCAGCCGGGGGGGCGGGGGCACTGAAGCTTTCTTT | CASRGGGGTEAFF
NA | TRBD1 | TRBJ1-2 | TRBV29-1 | 13 | TGCAGCGTTCCGGGACAGGGAGGTTATGGCTACACCTTC | CSVPGQGGYGYTF
many | TRBD1 | TRBJ2-1 | TRBV7-9 | 12 | TGTGCCGGGGGACAGGGGGCCAATGAGCAGTTCTTC | CAGGQGANEQFF
NA | NA | TRBJ2-7 | TRBV6-4 | 13 | TGTGCCAGCAGCCAACTAGCTAGGTACGAGCAGTACTTC | CASSQLARYEQYF
NA | NA | TRBJ1-6 | TRBV7-2 | 13 | TGTGCCAGCAGCCCTCGGACGGGATCACCCCTCCACTTT | CASSPRTGSPLHF
NA | NA | TRBJ2-3 | TRBV29-1 | 12 | TGCAGCGTTGTGCTTCTCACAGATACGCAGTATTTT | CSVVLLTDTQYF
NA | NA | TRBJ1-5 | TRBV19 | 12 | TGTGCCAGTAGTAACCAAGTTCAGCCCCAGCATTTT | CASSNQVQPQHF
NA | NA | TRBJ2-3 | TRBV7-9 | 14 | TGTGCCAGCAGCACATCGGTGAACACAGATACGCAGTATTTT | CASSTSVNTDTQYF
NA | TRBD1 | TRBJ1-1 | TRBV7-2 | 14 | TGTGCCAGCAGCTTATGGGACAGGGGCACTGAAGCTTTCTTT | CASSLWDRGTEAFF
many | NA | TRBJ1-5 | TRBV5-6 | 13 | TGTGCCAGCAGCAACTCGGGCGGTTCGCCCCAGCATTTT | CASSNSGGSPQHF
NA | TRBD1 | TRBJ2-7 | TRBV19 | 15 | TGTGCCAGTAGGGAACAGGGGGCCCTAAACTACGAGCAGTACTTC | CASREQGALNYEQYF
NA | TRBD1 | TRBJ1-2 | TRBV10-3 | 13 | TGTGCCATCAGTTCGGGACAGGCCTATGGCTACACCTTC | CAISSGQAYGYTF
NA | NA | TRBJ2-3 | TRBV7-9 | 15 | TGTGCCAGCAGCGCCTCGCAAGCGAGCACAGATACGCAGTATTTT | CASSASQASTDTQYF
NA | NA | TRBJ1-5 | TRBV10-3 | 13 | TGTGCCATCCATGACAGGCCCGATCAGCCCCAGCATTTT | CAIHDRPDQPQHF
NA | NA | TRBJ1-1 | TRBV10-1 | 15 | TGCGCCAGCAGTGAGTCCGGCTCGGGTAGCACTGAAGCTTTCTTT | CASSESGSGSTEAFF
many | TRBD2 | TRBJ2-3 | TRBV29-1 | 17 | TGCAGCGTTGAAGGGAGGCGGGAGGGCCTGGGCACAGATACGCAGTATTTT | CSVEGRREGLGTDTQYF
NA | TRBD1 | TRBJ1-5 | TRBV7-9 | 15 | TGTGCCAGCAGCTCAACGGAAGACAGGGATCAGCCCCAGCATTTT | CASSSTEDRDQPQHF
few | NA | TRBJ1-1 | TRBV24-1 | 13 | TGTGCCACCTCTCAGGACCTGAACACTGAAGCTTTCTTT | CATSQDLNTEAFF
many | NA | TRBJ2-7 | TRBV29-1 | 13 | TGCAGCGTTGAAGGGGGTACCTCCTACGAGCAGTACTTC | CSVEGGTSYEQYF
NA | TRBD1 | TRBJ2-7 | TRBV20-1 | 14 | TGCAGTGCTAGAGATTGGACAGGGTACGACGAGCAGTACTTC | CSARDWTGYDEQYF
NA | NA | TRBJ2-7 | TRBV2 | 11 | TGTGCCAGCAGCCCGGTTTACGAGCAGTACTTC | CASSPVYEQYF